This T cell receptor (beta chain) stems from a study of cytotoxic CD8 clonotypes in ibrutinib-treated CLL (dated by TCRdb to about 2021). With regard to the full study: The cohort was composed of about 10 relapsed/refractory and fewer than 16 treatment-naive patients; IGHV unmutated status was identified in approximately 17 patients. Partial responses were observed in some 24 patients and complete responses in 2; after a median follow-up of about 69 months, remission was maintained in about 15 patients and progression was observed in approximately 12. The response samples were drawn at a median of approximately twelve months into treatment, with a range of about 6 to 40 months. On average, each sample yielded about 260,000 productive templates and about 95,000 productive rearrangements. Longitudinal samples were obtainable from about 30% of the roughly 90 participants in the trial. Cryopreserved peripheral blood mononuclear cells were collected at three points: before therapy, at response, and at either sustained remission or disease progression. Patients were still on ibrutinib when every remission and progressive disease sample was collected. What the authors observed across the whole study: Baseline clonality exceeded that of age-matched healthy donors and correlated strongly with circulating CD8+ T-cell counts. Sampling times were not matched between sustained-remission and progressing patients, and lymph node repertoires were not studied. Public clonotypes were rare and either shrank or stayed stable during treatment, and the rise in clonality at ibrutinib response reflected expansion of private clonotypes. Clonality rose at ibrutinib response, remained stable during sustained remission, and dropped back toward baseline at progression.

This clone was observed a few times. The antigen this receptor binds is unknown. The input lacks base qualities; no much larger clone sits a single base away. On a MiSeq, deep resolution sequencing aimed for a depth between 1 in 1 million and 1 in 200,000 T cells, with each clonotype covered 10x on average. The immunoSEQ hsTCRB Kit was used to generate TCR beta libraries. Regarding the original processing steps: The data were analyzed with ImmunoSEQ Analyzer and ImmunoSEQ Data Assistant, and V, D and J gene assignments followed IMGT definitions. Clonality, which ranges from 0 to 1, was calculated as one minus the normalized Shannon entropy of productive rearrangement frequencies. Only overrepresented clonotypes making up at least 0.05% of each patient's repertoire were included in the public clonotype analysis. Roughly 13 age-matched healthy donor repertoires from immuneACCESS were used as controls for clonality. TCRdb mirrors the immuneACCESS table, restricted to in-frame sequences. Some clones are absent from its copies; in checked studies, under half trace to an unresolved V gene, and the reason for the others is unknown. Clone size and the V and J calls come from that table; the DNA yielded D and trimming. Present in this sample are about 250,000 clones, roughly 74% of which were seen just once. The ten largest clones add up to 15% of the sample.

The germline V gene (reference sequence) gives CDR1 as MNHEY and CDR2 as SMNVEV. V gives up 6 bases and J gives up 7 bases, and the segment between their germline ends measures 7 bases. The CDR3 sequence holds 11 residues, the cysteine and phenylalanine included. The kept DNA is CDR3 alone, 33 bases in frame from the first base. Read against the paper, the sample's time point label means: approximately 25 months on ibrutinib. For TCR beta library preparation, 1.5 to 2 micrograms of genomic DNA were extracted from the cryopreserved PBMCs. Longitudinal blood samples from CLL patients receiving ibrutinib monotherapy were subjected to high-throughput TCR beta sequencing. The patients took part in an open-label, single-center phase 2 trial of ibrutinib monotherapy.

The sequence derives from a human donor with chronic lymphocytic leukemia. The specimen was PBMCs, collected after 24 months of ibrutinib treatment. The chain is assembled from TRBV27 and TRBJ2-1; no D gene is confidently identified. The DNA is TGTGCCAGCAGATCTAGGAATGAGCAGTTCTTC. The resulting protein is CASRSRNEQFF.